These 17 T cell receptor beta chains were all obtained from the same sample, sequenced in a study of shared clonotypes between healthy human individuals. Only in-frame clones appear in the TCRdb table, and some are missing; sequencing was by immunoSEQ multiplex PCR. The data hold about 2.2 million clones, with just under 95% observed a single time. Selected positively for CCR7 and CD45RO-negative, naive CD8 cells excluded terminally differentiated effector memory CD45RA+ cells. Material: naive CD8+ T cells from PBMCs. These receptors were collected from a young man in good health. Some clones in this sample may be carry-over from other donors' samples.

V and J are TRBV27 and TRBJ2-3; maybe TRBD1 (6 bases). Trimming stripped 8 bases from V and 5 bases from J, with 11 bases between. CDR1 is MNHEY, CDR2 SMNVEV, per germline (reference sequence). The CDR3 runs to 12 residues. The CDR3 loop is CASRFRGDTQYF. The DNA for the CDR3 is TGTGCCAGCCGGTTCAGGGGAGATACGCAGTATTTT.

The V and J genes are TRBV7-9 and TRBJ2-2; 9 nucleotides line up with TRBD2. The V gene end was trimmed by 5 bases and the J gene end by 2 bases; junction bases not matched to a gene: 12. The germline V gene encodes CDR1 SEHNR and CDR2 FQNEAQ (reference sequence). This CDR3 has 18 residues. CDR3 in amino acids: CASSPPNGREGNTGELFF. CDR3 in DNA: TGTGCCAGCAGCCCTCCGAACGGGCGGGAGGGAAACACCGGGGAGCTGTTTTTT.

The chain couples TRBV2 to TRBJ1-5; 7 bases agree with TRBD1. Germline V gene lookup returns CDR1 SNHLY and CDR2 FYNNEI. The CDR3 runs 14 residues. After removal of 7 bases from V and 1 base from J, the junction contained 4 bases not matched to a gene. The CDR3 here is CASTTGVSNQPQHF. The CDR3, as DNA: TGTGCCAGCACCACAGGGGTAAGCAATCAGCCCCAGCATTTT.

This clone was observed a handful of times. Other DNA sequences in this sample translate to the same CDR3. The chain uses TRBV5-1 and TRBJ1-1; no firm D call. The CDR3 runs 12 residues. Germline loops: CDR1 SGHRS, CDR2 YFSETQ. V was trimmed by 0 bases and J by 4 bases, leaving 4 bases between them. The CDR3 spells CASSLGSTEAFF. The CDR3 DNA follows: TGCGCCAGCAGCTTGGGGAGCACTGAAGCTTTCTTT.

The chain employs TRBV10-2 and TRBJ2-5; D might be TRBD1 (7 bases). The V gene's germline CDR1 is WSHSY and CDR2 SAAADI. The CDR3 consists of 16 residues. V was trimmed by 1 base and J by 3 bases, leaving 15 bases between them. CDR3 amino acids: CASSEFRQGLKETQYF. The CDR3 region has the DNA TGCGCCAGCAGTGAGTTTAGACAGGGACTTAAAGAGACCCAGTACTTC.

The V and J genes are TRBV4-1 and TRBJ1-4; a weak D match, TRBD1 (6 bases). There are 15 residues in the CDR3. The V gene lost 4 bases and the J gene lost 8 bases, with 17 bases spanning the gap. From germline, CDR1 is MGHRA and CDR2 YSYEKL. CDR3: CASSPNREIREKLFF. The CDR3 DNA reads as TGCGCCAGCAGCCCGAACAGGGAAATACGCGAAAAACTGTTTTTT.

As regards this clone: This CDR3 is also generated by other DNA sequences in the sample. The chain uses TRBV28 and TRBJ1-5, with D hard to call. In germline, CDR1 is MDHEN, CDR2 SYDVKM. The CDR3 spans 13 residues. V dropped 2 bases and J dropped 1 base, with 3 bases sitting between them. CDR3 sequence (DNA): TGTGCCAGCAGTTTACTCAGCAATCAGCCCCAGCATTTT. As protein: CASSLLSNQPQHF.

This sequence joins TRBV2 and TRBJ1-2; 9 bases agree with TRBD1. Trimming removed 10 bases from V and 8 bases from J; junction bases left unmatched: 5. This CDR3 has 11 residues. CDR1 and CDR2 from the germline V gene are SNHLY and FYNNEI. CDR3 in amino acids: CAITGTGGYTF. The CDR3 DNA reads TGTGCCATAACGGGGACAGGGGGCTACACCTTC.

This CDR3 is CAWSVYGDTEAFF. The CDR3 nucleotides are TGTGCCTGGAGTGTATACGGAGACACTGAAGCTTTCTTT. V is TRBV30 and J is TRBJ1-1; D ambiguous. Germline V gene lookup returns CDR1 GTSNPN and CDR2 SVGIG (reference sequence). This CDR3 has 13 amino acids. Trimming took off 0 bases at V and 3 bases at J, with 8 bases between the two ends.

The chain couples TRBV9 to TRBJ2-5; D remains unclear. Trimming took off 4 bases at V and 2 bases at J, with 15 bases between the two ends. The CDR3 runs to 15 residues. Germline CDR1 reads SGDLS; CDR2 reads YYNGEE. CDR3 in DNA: TGTGCCAGCAGCCCCTTTGAACTCCTTCAAGAGACCCAGTACTTC. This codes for CASSPFELLQETQYF.

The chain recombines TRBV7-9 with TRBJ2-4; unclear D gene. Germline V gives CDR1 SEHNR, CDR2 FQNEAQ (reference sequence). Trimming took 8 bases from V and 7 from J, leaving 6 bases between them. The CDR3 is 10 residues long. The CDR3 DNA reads TGTGCCAGCGGTCCCAACATTCAGTACTTC. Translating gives CASGPNIQYF.

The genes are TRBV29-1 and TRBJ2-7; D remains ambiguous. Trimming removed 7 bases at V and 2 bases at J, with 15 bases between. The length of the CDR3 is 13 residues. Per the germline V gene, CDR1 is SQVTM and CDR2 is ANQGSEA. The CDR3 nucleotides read TGCAGCGCCCGAGGTGGAAACACCTACGAGCAGTACTTC. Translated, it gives CSARGGNTYEQYF.

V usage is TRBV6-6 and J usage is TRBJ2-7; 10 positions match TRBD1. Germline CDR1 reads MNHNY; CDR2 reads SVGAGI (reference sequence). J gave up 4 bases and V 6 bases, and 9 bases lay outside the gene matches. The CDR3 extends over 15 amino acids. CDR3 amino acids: CASSHSGTGAYEQYF. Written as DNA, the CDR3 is TGTGCCAGCAGCCACAGTGGGACAGGGGCATACGAGCAGTACTTC.

The CDR3 sequence: CASSQVAGDIYNEQFF. In DNA, the CDR3 is TGTGCCAGCAGCCAGGTAGCGGGAGACATCTACAATGAGCAGTTCTTC. This chain joins TRBV14 and TRBJ2-1; 9 bases are a match to TRBD2. This CDR3 comprises 16 residues. Germline V gene sequence: CDR1 SGHDN, CDR2 FVKESK. Losses at the gene ends were 3 bases for V and 3 bases for J; bases not matched to a gene: 6.

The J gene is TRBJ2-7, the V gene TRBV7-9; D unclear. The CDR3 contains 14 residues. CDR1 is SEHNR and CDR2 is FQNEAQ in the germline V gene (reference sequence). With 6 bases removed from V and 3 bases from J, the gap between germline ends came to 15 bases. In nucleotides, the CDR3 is TGTGCCAGCAGACCAGTTGACGCCGACTACGAGCAGTACTTC. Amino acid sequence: CASRPVDADYEQYF.

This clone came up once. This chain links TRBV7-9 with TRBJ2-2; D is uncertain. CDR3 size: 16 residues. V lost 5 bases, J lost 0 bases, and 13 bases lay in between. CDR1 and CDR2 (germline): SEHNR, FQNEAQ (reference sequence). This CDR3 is CASSQRGRTNTGELFF. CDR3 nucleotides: TGTGCCAGCAGCCAACGCGGCAGAACGAACACCGGGGAGCTGTTTTTT.

CDR3 amino acids: CASSLEGTTIMNTEAFF. In nucleotides, the CDR3 is TGTGCCAGCAGCTTAGAGGGAACGACTATCATGAACACTGAAGCTTTCTTT. The chain joins TRBV7-8 to TRBJ1-1, with D uncertain. The CDR3 length is 17 residues. CDR1 SGHVS and CDR2 FQNEAQ come from the germline V gene. V lost 1 base and J 0 bases, leaving 15 bases between the germline ends.